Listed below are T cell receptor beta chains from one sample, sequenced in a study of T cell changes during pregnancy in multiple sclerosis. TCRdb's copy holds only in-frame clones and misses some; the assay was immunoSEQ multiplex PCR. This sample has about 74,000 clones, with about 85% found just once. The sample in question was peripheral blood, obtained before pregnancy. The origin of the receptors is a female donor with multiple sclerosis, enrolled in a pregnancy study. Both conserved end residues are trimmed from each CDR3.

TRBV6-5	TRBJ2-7	ASSYSSVGNYEQY
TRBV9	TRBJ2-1	ASSVDEQGLIWREQF
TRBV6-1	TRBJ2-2	ASTTGQVGELF
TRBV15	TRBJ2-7	ATSRDELAGGLEQY
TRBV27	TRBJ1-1	ASSRPGQNTEAF
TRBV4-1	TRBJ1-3	ASSQEGTGGNRNTIY
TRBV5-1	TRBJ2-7	ASSPGLSWDEQY
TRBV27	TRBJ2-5	ASSLSRETQY
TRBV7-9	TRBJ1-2	ASSPYRTDINYGYT
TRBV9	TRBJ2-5	ASSDHPSGGFYQETQY
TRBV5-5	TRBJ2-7	ASSLAEGGSYEQY
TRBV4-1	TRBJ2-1	ASSQGRDYDNEQF
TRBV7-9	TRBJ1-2	ASSLDLINYGYT
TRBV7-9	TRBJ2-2	ASRAPGAGELF
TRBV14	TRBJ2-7	ASSPRGTSGRWSETYEQY
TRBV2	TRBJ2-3	ASRQGGTDTQY
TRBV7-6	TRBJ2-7	ASSPLQRGGFYEQY
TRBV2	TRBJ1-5	ASSEESGANQPQH
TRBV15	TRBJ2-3	ATSREGPGDTQY
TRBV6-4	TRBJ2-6	ASSDRYNSGANVLT
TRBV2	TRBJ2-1	ASSEAALQRGRGLSNEQF
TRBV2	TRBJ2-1	ASITGTSGTNEQF
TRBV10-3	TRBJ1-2	ASTQGPNYGYT
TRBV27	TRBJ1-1	ASRPQGAEAF
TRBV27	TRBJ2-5	ASSLWGQGEKETQY
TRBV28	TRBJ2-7	ASSPRGLHYEQY
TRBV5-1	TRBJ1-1	ASSPPRGGLNTEAF
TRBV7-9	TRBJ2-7	ASSSPGQGRYEQY
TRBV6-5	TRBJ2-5	ASIGGETQY
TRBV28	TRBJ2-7	ASSLPGSQKYEQY
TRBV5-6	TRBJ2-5	ASSLGQGLGTQY
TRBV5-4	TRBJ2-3	ASTPGAGVADTQY
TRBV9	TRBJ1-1	ASSVVPGDTEAF
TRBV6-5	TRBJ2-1	ASKGVGYNEQF
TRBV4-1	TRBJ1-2	ASSPGTAYGYT
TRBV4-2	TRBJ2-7	ASSQGTSGYEQY
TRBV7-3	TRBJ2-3	ASSLFGGGTDTQY
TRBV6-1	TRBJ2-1	ASSERDSYNEQF
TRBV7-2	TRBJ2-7	ASSQTSGGAYEQY
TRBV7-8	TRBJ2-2	ASSPRTSESGELF
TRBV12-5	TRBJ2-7	ASGKPGQGVDEQY
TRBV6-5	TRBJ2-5	ASSYVGGGQETQY